This T cell receptor beta chain derives from a study of blood T cell repertoires in COVID-19. Overall study context: COVID-19 samples collected from the United States, Italy and Spain covered acute and convalescent phases. PBMCs, B-cell-depleted T cells, or T cells provided the cDNA or gDNA that made up the material.

Trimming cost V 2 bases and J 3 bases, with 6 bases left between them. Germline V CDR1 and CDR2: LGHDT, YNNKEL (reference sequence). The CDR3 sequence is 13 residues long. Study processing details: Amplification from reference gene primers served as the basis for estimated nucleated cell counts. TCRdb's copy holds only in-frame clones and misses some; the assay was immunoSEQ multiplex PCR. That table gives V, J and clone size, and the DNA gave D and trimming. The sample includes about 270,000 clones, approximately 86% seen only once; the top ten take around 1.5%. The sequence came from a woman aged 55-69 years who had recovered from COVID-19. This sequence joins TRBV3-1 (or the pseudogene TRBV3-2) and TRBJ2-3; D remains unclear. Material: peripheral blood. CDR3 sequence (DNA): TGTGCCAGCAGCCAATCCGGGACAGATACGCAGTATTTT. This translates into CASSQSGTDTQYF.